A single sample is the source of the 19 T cell receptor beta chains below, sequenced in a study of blood T cell repertoires in COVID-19. Some clones are missing from TCRdb's copy, which holds only in-frame ones; the method was immunoSEQ multiplex PCR. The sample shows about 170,000 clones, about nine tenths of them seen only once. Sequenced sample: peripheral blood. These receptors came from a woman aged 60 to 75 with COVID-19, enrolled during active disease.

This chain links TRBV5-1 with TRBJ1-4, with 10 bases aligning to TRBD1. V lost 4 bases to trimming and J lost 5 bases; unmatched junction nucleotides: 2. This CDR3 has 14 amino acids. Germline CDR1 and CDR2: SGHRS and YFSETQ. Here the CDR3 DNA reads TGCGCCAGCAGCGACAGGGGGCCGAATGAAAAACTGTTTTTT. This gives the protein CASSDRGPNEKLFF.

The V gene is TRBV6-7, the J gene TRBJ1-5; a weak D match, TRBD1 (6 bases). TRBV6-7 is noted as an ORF with a role that remains uncertain. The CDR3 has 15 residues. V dropped 0 bases and J dropped 6 bases, with 12 bases sitting between them. The CDR3 nucleotides are TGTGCCAGCAGTTACTCAAACAGGGCGACTCAGCCCCAGCATTTT. Its protein is CASSYSNRATQPQHF.

V and J are TRBV24-1 and TRBJ1-5; D might be TRBD1 (5 bases). Germline V lookup: CDR1 KGHDR, CDR2 SFDVKD. V was clipped by 11 bases and J by 4 bases, with 14 bases between them. The CDR3 has 13 amino acids. CDR3 DNA: TGTGCCAGCAGAGCAGGGCAAAATCAGCCCCAGCATTTT. Translating gives CASRAGQNQPQHF.

This clone was picked up one time. The chain recombines TRBV18 with TRBJ2-3, with 14 bases identical to TRBD2. The CDR3 loop spans 18 amino acids. The germline gives CDR1 KGHSH, CDR2 LQKENI. V was clipped by 3 bases and J by 3 bases; unmatched bases: 8. The CDR3 nucleotides read TGTGCCAGCTCACCCCCGGTCGGGACTAGCGGGAGTACAGATACGCAGTATTTT. Translating it yields CASSPPVGTSGSTDTQYF.

The chain has TRBV2 and TRBJ1-2; 7 positions agree with TRBD1. The CDR3 has 16 amino acids. Germline CDR1 and CDR2: SNHLY and FYNNEI. V trimming: 5 bases; J trimming: 3 bases; junction bases outside the gene matches: 12. CDR3 sequence (DNA): TGTGCCAGCAGTTTAACGCAACAGGGGTTTGACTATGGCTACACCTTC. Protein: CASSLTQQGFDYGYTF.

The chain joins TRBV2 to TRBJ1-5; no clear D gene. Trimming pared 8 bases from V and 2 bases from J, leaving 10 bases between. This CDR3 is built from 13 residues. The germline V gene encodes CDR1 SNHLY and CDR2 FYNNEI. DNA for the CDR3: TGTGCCAGCGGAAAAGAGGGCAATCAGCCCCAGCATTTT. Protein sequence: CASGKEGNQPQHF.

The chain carries TRBV19 and TRBJ2-2; 8 bases are shared with TRBD1. The germline V gene has CDR1 LNHDA and CDR2 SQIVND (reference sequence). V lost 9 bases and J lost 1; bases outside the gene matches: 4. This CDR3 is built from 14 residues. CDR3 protein: CASGTGWNTGELFF. CDR3 DNA sequence: TGTGCCAGCGGGACAGGTTGGAACACCGGGGAGCTGTTTTTT.

The gene calls are TRBV12-5 and TRBJ1-5, with 8 bases identical to TRBD1. The J segment lost 0 bases and the V segment lost 1 base, leaving 14 bases of the junction unmatched. The CDR3 has 20 residues. Germline CDR1 and CDR2: LGHNT and FRNRAP. CDR3 nucleotides: TGTGCTAGTGGTTTGGCCCGACAGGGGAAAGGTTCCAGTAGCAATCAGCCCCAGCATTTT. Encoded protein: CASGLARQGKGSSSNQPQHF.

A single count supports this clone. J is TRBJ2-2 and V is TRBV7-3; 10 bases match TRBD1. The CDR3 is 15 residues long. Unmatched junction bases numbered 3, after V lost 4 bases and J lost 4 bases. Germline V gene sequence: CDR1 SGHTA, CDR2 FQGTGA. The CDR3 sequence: CASSSWDRGTGELFF. DNA of the CDR3: TGTGCCAGCAGCTCCTGGGACAGGGGCACCGGGGAGCTGTTTTTT.

The CDR3 protein is CASSPAGREDGYTF. The CDR3 DNA reads TGTGCCAGCTCGCCCGCGGGGAGGGAGGATGGCTACACCTTC. The chain employs TRBV18 and TRBJ1-2; no clear D gene. V was trimmed by 6 bases and J by 6 bases, leaving 17 bases between them. Germline V gives CDR1 KGHSH, CDR2 LQKENI. This CDR3 has 14 residues.

V usage is TRBV6-5 and J usage is TRBJ1-2, with D uncertain. V gave up 6 bases and J gave up 8 bases, with 16 bases separating them. This CDR3 is built from 13 residues. Germline assignment: CDR1 MNHEY and CDR2 SVGAGI. The CDR3 DNA follows: TGTGCCAGCAGGACTGCGGCGGTTGACGGCTACACCTTC. Its translation is CASRTAAVDGYTF.

This sequence joins TRBV6-2 or TRBV6-3 and TRBJ2-1; perhaps TRBD2 as D (7 bases). The V end was cut by 5 bases, the J end by 0 bases, with 20 bases between. In germline, CDR1 is MNHEY, CDR2 SVGEGT. The length of the CDR3 is 18 residues. In DNA form, the CDR3 reads TGTGCCAGCAGTCTCACAGGGAGCGGGGCAAGCTCCTACAATGAGCAGTTCTTC. Translated: CASSLTGSGASSYNEQFF.

The chain employs TRBV4-3 and TRBJ2-7, with D perhaps matching TRBD2 (6 bases). Germline V gene data show CDR1 as LGHNA and CDR2 as YSLEER. V gave up 0 bases and J gave up 2 bases, with 17 bases separating them. This CDR3 is built from 17 residues. The CDR3 bases are TGCGCCAGCAGCCAAGATATCGGGGACGGGGGTCCCTACGAGCAGTACTTC. This codes for CASSQDIGDGGPYEQYF.

The V gene is TRBV10-3, the J gene TRBJ2-2, with D possibly matching TRBD1 (5 bases). With 2 bases removed from V and 5 bases from J, the gap between germline ends came to 9 bases. Germline values: CDR1 ENHRY, CDR2 SYGVKD. The CDR3 covers 14 residues. The CDR3 loop is CAISETTGTGELFF. CDR3 sequence (DNA): TGTGCCATCAGTGAGACTACAGGTACCGGGGAGCTGTTTTTT.

The chain carries TRBV19 and TRBJ1-1; TRBD1 aligns across 7 bases. The CDR3 has 14 amino acids. V lost 5 bases to trimming and J lost 0 bases; unmatched junction nucleotides: 3. Germline CDR1 and CDR2: LNHDA and SQIVND (reference sequence). For the CDR3, the DNA is TGTGCCAGTAGTTCGACAGGGATGAACACTGAAGCTTTCTTT. Residues: CASSSTGMNTEAFF.

The rearrangement uses TRBV11-2 and TRBJ1-5; D is undetermined. V was pared by 1 base and J by 9 bases, with 10 bases between. From germline, CDR1 is SGHAT and CDR2 FQNNGV. This CDR3 is 13 amino acids long. CDR3 loop: CASSLATGRPQHF. The CDR3 nucleotides read TGTGCCAGCAGCTTAGCAACCGGGAGGCCCCAGCATTTT. Variable domain in full (rest from reference TRBV11-2 and TRBJ1-5): EAGVAQSPRYKIIEKRQSVAFWCNPISGHATLYWYQQILGQGPKLLIQFQNNGVVDDSQLPKDRFSAERLKGVDSTLKIQPAKLEDSAVYLCASSLATGRPQHFGDGTRLSIL.

The V gene is TRBV9, the J gene TRBJ1-3; D is ambiguous. Trimming shortened V by 4 bases and J by 0 bases, and 14 bases separated the two germline ends. Per the germline V gene, CDR1 is SGDLS and CDR2 is YYNGEE. This CDR3 region has 16 residues. In nucleotides, the CDR3 is TGTGCCAGCAGCCCTTTCCCACATACCTCTGGAAACACCATATATTTT. This encodes CASSPFPHTSGNTIYF.

The chain carries TRBV14 and TRBJ1-6, with 9 bases aligning to TRBD1. The germline CDR1 and CDR2 sequences are SGHDN and FVKESK. After removal of 1 base from V and 5 bases from J, the junction contained 0 bases not matched to a gene. The CDR3 loop spans 15 amino acids. The CDR3 coding sequence is TGTGCCAGCAGCCAAGGACAGGGGGATAATTCACCCCTCCACTTT. Its translation: CASSQGQGDNSPLHF.

This chain joins TRBV3-1 (or the pseudogene TRBV3-2) and TRBJ2-2, with 7 bases matching TRBD2. Germline V gene lookup returns CDR1 LGHDT and CDR2 YNNKEL (reference sequence). Unmatched junction bases numbered 4, after V lost 5 bases and J lost 7 bases. The length of the CDR3 is 13 residues. This chain's CDR3 is CASSVGRVGELFF. CDR3 nucleotides: TGTGCCAGCAGCGTTGGGAGGGTCGGGGAGCTGTTTTTT.